This is a list of T cell receptor beta chains from one sample in a study of CD8 T cells in ankylosing spondylitis. TCRdb reprocessed the 5' RACE reads via MiXCR and lists one record per CDR3 protein. This sample carries approximately 400,000 distinct CDR3 sequences, 15% to 20% of them seen once, and the ten largest clones take just over 1%. Sequenced sample: blood, either unsorted or a sorted T cell fraction (not recorded which). Receptor source: a male donor with ankylosing spondylitis. The CDR3 runs from the conserved cysteine through the conserved F or W. Fields, in order: V gene, CDR3 protein.

V: TRBV20-1; CDR3: CSATSGRNTGELFF
V: TRBV7-8; CDR3: CASSRKPRDVRPHNEQFF
V: TRBV20-1; CDR3: CSASWGGANTEAFF
V: TRBV3-1; CDR3: CASSQDLGAGGRDTQYF
V: TRBV20-1; CDR3: CSATDTYRDPNADTQYF
V: TRBV27; CDR3: CASSRTGLAQYF
V: TRBV29-1; CDR3: CSVLLSDTQYF
V: TRBV25-1; CDR3: CASSVSRSGANVLTF
V: TRBV12-3/TRBV12-4; CDR3: CASSPNSGRAFGEQFF
V: TRBV7-2; CDR3: CASSLTQSGTGYTF